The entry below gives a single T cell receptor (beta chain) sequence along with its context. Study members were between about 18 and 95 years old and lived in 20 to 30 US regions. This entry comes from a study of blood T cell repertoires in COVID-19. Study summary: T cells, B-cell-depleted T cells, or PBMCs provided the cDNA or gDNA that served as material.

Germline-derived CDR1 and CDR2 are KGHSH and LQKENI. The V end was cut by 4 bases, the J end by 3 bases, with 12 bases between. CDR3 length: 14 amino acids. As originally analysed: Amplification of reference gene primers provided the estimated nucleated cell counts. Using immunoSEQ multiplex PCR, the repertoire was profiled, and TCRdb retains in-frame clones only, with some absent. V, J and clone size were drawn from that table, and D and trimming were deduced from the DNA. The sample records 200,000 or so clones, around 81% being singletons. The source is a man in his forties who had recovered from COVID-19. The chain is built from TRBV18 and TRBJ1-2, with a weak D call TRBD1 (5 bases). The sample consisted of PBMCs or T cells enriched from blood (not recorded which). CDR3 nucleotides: TGTGCCAGCTCACACGACAGACATTACTATGGCTACACCTTC. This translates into CASSHDRHYYGYTF.